This is a list of T cell receptor beta chains from one sample in a study of monozygotic twins with cystic fibrosis. Assay: immunoSEQ multiplex PCR; the TCRdb copy retains only in-frame clones and omits some. Of around 29,000 clones in the sample, around four fifths are singletons; the top ten hold about 1%. Sequences were obtained from blood. Receptors were obtained from a girl under 10 years old with cystic fibrosis. Both conserved end residues are trimmed from each CDR3.

v_call	j_call	cdr3_aa
TRBV5-1	TRBJ2-7	ASSLSEGLVYYEQY
TRBV5-6	TRBJ1-2	ASSLGATNYGYT
TRBV7-9	TRBJ1-3	ASSLGNLGTGNTIY
TRBV7-3	TRBJ2-6	ASSLRSGTVSGANVLT
TRBV15	TRBJ1-1	ATSRPPARTEAF
TRBV2	TRBJ1-2	ASSARWGYT
TRBV15	TRBJ1-2	ATSRDIQGNYGYT
TRBV4-1	TRBJ1-5	ASSQGVLQPQH
TRBV9	TRBJ2-1	ASSVAGTGGNEQF
TRBV5-6	TRBJ1-1	ASSSPGGGTEAF
TRBV15	TRBJ2-5	ATSRDYQQETQY
TRBV7-9	TRBJ2-5	ASSEKRGGEGETQY
TRBV12-5	TRBJ2-4	ASGKGVSLAKNIQY
TRBV25-1	TRBJ2-7	ASSEKPQSSGSSYEQY
TRBV11-3	TRBJ2-7	ASSFTYEQY
TRBV27	TRBJ1-5	ATSGRPYQPQH
TRBV28	TRBJ2-1	ASSLNLRGSYNEQF
TRBV5-1	TRBJ2-5	ASSRDTQETQY
TRBV18	TRBJ2-7	ASSTRQGFYEQY
TRBV30	TRBJ1-1	AWSVRDRSNTEAF
TRBV14	TRBJ1-2	ASSQSLNYGYT
TRBV6-1	TRBJ2-3	ASSVTGKGTDTQY
TRBV20-1	TRBJ1-2	SAVEVGGYT
TRBV25-1	TRBJ2-6	ASSEWGAPGANVLT
TRBV20-1	TRBJ1-2	IARDNYGYT
TRBV18	TRBJ1-6	ASSPGISQNSPLH
TRBV9	TRBJ2-3	ASSVSTVGHADTQY
TRBV19	TRBJ2-1	ASSMGDRAVSEQF
TRBV5-6	TRBJ2-7	ASSETGTAYEQY
TRBV4-1	TRBJ2-1	ASSSWTELDEQF
TRBV7-9	TRBJ1-1	ASSLHRGLNTEAF
TRBV6-1	TRBJ2-3	ASSESGRGTQY
TRBV2	TRBJ2-6	ASRVALSGANVLT
TRBV15	TRBJ2-7	ATSYRGQVSEQY
TRBV11-2	TRBJ2-1	ASSSGAGIGNEQF
TRBV11-2	TRBJ1-2	ASTRDRDHGYT
TRBV7-9	TRBJ2-1	ASSLRHRETYNEQF
TRBV5-4	TRBJ1-1	ASSLVASEGAEAF
TRBV30	TRBJ1-1	AWSVRATGWTEAF
TRBV5-1	TRBJ1-6	ASRLGPGSNSPLH
TRBV7-8	TRBJ1-3	ASSQYEGRLSGNTIY
TRBV5-8	TRBJ1-2	ASSFGLGYYGYT
TRBV19	TRBJ1-1	ASSPHSGVNTEAF
TRBV27	TRBJ1-2	ASSPGTGRGGYT